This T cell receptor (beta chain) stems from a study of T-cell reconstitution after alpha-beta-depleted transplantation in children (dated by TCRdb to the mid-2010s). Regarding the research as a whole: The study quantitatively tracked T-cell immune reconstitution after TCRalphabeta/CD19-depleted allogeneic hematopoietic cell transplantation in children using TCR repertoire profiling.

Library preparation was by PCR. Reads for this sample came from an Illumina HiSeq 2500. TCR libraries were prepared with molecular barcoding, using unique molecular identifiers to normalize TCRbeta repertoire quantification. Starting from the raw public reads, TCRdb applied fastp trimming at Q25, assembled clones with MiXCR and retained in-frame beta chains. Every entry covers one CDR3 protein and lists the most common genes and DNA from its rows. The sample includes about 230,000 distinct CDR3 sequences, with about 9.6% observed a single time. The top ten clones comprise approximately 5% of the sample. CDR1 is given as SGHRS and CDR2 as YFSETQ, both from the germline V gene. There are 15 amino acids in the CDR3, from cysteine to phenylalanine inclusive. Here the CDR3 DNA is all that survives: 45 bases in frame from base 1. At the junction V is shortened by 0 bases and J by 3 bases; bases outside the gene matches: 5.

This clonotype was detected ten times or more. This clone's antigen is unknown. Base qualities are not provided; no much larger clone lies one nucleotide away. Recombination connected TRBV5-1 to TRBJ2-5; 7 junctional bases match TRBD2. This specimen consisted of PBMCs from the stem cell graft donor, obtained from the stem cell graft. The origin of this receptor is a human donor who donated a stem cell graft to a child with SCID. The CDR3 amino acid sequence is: CASSLAFSGEETQYF. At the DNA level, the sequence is TGCGCCAGCAGCTTGGCCTTCAGCGGGGAAGAGACCCAGTACTTC.